There are a few counts of the clone carrying this T cell receptor beta chain. In the original processing: Reference gene primers were amplified, and this amplification served to estimate nucleated cell counts. Some clones are missing from TCRdb's copy, which holds only in-frame ones; the method was immunoSEQ multiplex PCR. Clone size and the V and J calls come from that table; the DNA yielded D and trimming. The table includes around 80,000 clones, more than 85% detected once. The sample comes from a study of blood T cell repertoires in COVID-19. At the level of the study: From the United States, Italy and Spain came samples of acute and convalescent COVID-19. Nucleic acid was either cDNA or gDNA, and it came from T cells, B-cell-depleted T cells, or PBMCs.

Germline V lookup: CDR1 LNHDA, CDR2 SQIVND (reference sequence). Between the trimmed V and J ends, which lost 7 bases and 0 bases, there was a span of 10 bases. This CDR3 contains 14 residues. The gene calls are TRBV19 and TRBJ1-3; D remains unclear. The TCR sequence derives from a man aged 80 or over with active or convalescent COVID-19. The sequencing input was peripheral blood. This CDR3 is CASTLGSSGNTIYF. The CDR3 DNA sequence: TGTGCCAGTACCCTGGGGAGCTCTGGAAACACCATATATTTT.